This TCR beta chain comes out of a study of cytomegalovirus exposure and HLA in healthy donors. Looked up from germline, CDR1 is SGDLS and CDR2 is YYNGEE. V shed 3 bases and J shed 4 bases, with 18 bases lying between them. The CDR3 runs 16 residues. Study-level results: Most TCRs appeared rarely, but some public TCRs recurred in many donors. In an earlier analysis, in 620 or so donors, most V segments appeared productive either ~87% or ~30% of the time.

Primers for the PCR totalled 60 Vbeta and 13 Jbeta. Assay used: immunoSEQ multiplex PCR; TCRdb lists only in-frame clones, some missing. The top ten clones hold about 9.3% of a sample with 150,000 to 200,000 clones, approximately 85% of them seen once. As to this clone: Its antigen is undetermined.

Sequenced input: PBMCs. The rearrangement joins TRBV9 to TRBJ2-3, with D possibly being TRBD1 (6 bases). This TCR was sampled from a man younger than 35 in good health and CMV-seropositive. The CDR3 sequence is CASSARGLPGADTQYF. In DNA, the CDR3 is TGTGCCAGCAGCGCGCGCGGACTCCCAGGGGCAGATACGCAGTATTTT.